Detailed here is one T cell receptor (beta chain). This entry is derived from a study of blood T cells in healthy people across ages. The CDR3 totals 16 residues. V gave up 1 base and J gave up 7 bases, with 20 bases separating them. Germline-derived CDR1 and CDR2 are LGHNA and YNFKEQ. The authors ran a second PCR of roughly 6 to 12 cycles using a sample-barcoded 5' primer and a J-beta primer mix. TCRdb recomputed calls from the 5' RACE reads with MiXCR, one row per CDR3 protein. The sample lists over 300,000 distinct CDR3 sequences, about 52% occurring once. This clonotype originated in a man between 60 and 75 years old in good health. The sequenced sample consisted of blood. The chain has TRBV4-2 and TRBJ2-7, with TRBD2 as a possible D gene (6 bases). The CDR3 is CASSQALAGKFYEQYF. The DNA of the CDR3 is TGTGCCAGCAGCCAAGCGTTGGCGGGAAAATTTTATGAGCAGTACTTC.